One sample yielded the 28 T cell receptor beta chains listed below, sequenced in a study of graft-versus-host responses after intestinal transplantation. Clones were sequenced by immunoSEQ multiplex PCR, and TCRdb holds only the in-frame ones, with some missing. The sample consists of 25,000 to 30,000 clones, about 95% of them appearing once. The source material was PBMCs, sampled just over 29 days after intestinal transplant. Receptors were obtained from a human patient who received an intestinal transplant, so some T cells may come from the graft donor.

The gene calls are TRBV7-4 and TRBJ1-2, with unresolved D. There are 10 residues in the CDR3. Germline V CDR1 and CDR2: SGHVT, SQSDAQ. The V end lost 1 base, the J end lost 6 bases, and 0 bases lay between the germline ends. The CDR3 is CASSLDGYTF. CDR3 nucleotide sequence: TGTGCCAGCAGCTTAGATGGCTACACCTTC.

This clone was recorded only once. This CDR3 is CASSPRLAGVKDEQYF. In DNA form, the CDR3 reads TGTGCCAGCTCACCAAGACTAGCGGGAGTTAAAGACGAGCAGTACTTC. This chain connects TRBV18 to TRBJ2-7; the match to TRBD2 covers 12 bases. Germline-derived CDR1 and CDR2 are KGHSH and LQKENI. The CDR3 is 16 residues long. J gave up 5 bases and V 2 bases, and 7 bases lay outside the gene matches. The full variable domain, completed using reference TRBV18 and TRBJ2-7, is NAGVMQNPRHLVRRRGQEARLRCSPMKGHSHVYWYRQLPEEGLKFMVYLQKENIIDESGMPKERFSAEFPKEGPSILRIQQVVRGDSAAYFCASSPRLAGVKDEQYFGPGTRLTVT.

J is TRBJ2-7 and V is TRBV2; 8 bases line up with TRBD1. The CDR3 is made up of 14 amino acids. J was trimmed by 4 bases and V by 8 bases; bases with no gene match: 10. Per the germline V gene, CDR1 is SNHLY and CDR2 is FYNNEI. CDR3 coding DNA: TGTGCCAGCGATCAGACAGGGGCAAAATACGAGCAGTACTTC. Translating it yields CASDQTGAKYEQYF. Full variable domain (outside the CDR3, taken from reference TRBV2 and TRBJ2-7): EPEVTQTPSHQVTQMGQEVILRCVPISNHLYFYWYRQILGQKVEFLVSFYNNEISEKSEIFDDQFSVERPDGSNFTLKIRSTKLEDSAMYFCASDQTGAKYEQYFGPGTRLTVT.

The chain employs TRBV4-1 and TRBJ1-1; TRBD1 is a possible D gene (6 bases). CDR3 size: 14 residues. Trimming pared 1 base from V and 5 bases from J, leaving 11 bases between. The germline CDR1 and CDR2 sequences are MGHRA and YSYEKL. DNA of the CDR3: TGCGCCAGCAGCCAAGTTGGGGGGCGGACTGAAGCTTTCTTT. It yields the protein CASSQVGGRTEAFF.

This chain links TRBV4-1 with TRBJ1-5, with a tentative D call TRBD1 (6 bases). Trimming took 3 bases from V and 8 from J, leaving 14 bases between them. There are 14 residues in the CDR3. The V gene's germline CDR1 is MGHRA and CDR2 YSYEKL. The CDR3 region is CASSQNRDREPQHF. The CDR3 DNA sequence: TGCGCCAGCAGCCAGAACAGGGATCGTGAGCCCCAGCATTTT.

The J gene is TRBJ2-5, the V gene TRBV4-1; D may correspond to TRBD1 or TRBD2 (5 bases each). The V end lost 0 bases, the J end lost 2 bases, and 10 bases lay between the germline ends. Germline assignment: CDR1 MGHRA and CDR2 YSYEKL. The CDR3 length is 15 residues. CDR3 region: CASSQELGVQETQYF. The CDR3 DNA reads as TGCGCCAGCAGCCAAGAACTGGGGGTACAAGAGACCCAGTACTTC.

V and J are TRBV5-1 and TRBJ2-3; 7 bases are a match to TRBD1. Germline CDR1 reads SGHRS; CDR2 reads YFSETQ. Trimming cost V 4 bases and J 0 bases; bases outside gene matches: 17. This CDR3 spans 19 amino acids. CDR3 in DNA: TGCGCCAGCAGCGTCTTGTGGGACAGTGGAACCACTAGCACAGATACGCAGTATTTT. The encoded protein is CASSVLWDSGTTSTDTQYF.

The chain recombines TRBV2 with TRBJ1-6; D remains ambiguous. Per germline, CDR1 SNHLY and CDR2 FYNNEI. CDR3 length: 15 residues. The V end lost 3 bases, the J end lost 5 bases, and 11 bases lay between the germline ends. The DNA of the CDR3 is TGTGCCAGCAGTGAGGGTGGCCGACATAATTCACCCCTCCACTTT. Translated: CASSEGGRHNSPLHF.

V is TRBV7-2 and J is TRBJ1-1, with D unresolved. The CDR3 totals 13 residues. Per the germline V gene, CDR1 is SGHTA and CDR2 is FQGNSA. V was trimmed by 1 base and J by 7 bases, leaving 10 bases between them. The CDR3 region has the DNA TGTGCCAGCAGCTTAGGGGCAGGACTTGAAGCTTTCTTT. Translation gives CASSLGAGLEAFF.

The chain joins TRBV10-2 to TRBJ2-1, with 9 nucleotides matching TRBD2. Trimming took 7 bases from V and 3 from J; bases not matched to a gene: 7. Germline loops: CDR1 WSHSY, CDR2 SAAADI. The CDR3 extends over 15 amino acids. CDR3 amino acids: CASKVSGSFYNEQFF. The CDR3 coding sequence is TGCGCCAGCAAGGTTAGCGGGAGTTTCTACAATGAGCAGTTCTTC.

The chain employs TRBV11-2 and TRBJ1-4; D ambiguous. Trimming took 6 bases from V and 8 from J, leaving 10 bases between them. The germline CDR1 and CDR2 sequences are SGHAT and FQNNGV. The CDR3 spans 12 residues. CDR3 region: CASSTGDEKLFF. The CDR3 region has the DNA TGTGCCAGCAGTACGGGAGACGAAAAACTGTTTTTT.

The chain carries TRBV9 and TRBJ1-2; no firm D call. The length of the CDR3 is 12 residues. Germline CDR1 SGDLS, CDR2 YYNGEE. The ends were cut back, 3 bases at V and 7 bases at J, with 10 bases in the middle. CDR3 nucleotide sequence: TGTGCCAGCAGCGGGAGGGAGGCTGGCTACACCTTC. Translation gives CASSGREAGYTF. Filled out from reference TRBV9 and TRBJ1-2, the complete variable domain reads DSGVTQTPKHLITATGQRVTLRCSPRSGDLSVYWYQQSLDQGLQFLIQYYNGEERAKGNILERFSAQQFPDLHSELNLSSLELGDSALYFCASSGREAGYTFGSGTRLTVV.

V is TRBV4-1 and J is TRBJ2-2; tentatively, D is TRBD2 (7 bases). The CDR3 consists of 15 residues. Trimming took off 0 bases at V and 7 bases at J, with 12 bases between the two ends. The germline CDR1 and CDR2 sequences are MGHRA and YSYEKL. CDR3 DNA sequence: TGCGCCAGCAGCCAAGATCGGGGGGCTGGCGGGGAGCTGTTTTTT. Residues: CASSQDRGAGGELFF.

The CDR3 region has the DNA TGTGCCAGCACCGTTTATGGGACTAGCACAGATACGCAGTATTTT. Its translation is CASTVYGTSTDTQYF. The genes are TRBV27 and TRBJ2-3; perhaps TRBD2 as D (6 bases). The CDR3 totals 15 residues. Germline V gene data show CDR1 as MNHEY and CDR2 as SMNVEV (reference sequence). Trimming removed 7 bases from V and 0 bases from J, with 14 bases in between.

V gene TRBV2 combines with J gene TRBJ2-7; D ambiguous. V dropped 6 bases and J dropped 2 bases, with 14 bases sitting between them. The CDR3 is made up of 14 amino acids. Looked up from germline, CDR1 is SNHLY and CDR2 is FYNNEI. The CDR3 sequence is CASRYERRTYEQYF. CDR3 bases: TGTGCCAGCAGATATGAACGGAGAACCTACGAGCAGTACTTC.

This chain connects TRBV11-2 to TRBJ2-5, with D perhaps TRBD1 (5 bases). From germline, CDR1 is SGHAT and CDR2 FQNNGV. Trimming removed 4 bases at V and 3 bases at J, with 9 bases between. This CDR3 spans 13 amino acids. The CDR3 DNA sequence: TGTGCCAGCAGCTGGGGCCGGGAAGAGACCCAGTACTTC. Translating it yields CASSWGREETQYF.

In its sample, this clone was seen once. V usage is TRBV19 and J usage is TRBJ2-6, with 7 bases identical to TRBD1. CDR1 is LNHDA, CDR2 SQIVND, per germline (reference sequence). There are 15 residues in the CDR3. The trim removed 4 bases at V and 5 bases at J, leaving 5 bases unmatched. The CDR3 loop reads CASSSDRARANVLTF. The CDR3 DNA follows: TGTGCCAGTAGTAGCGACAGGGCTCGGGCCAACGTCCTGACTTTC.

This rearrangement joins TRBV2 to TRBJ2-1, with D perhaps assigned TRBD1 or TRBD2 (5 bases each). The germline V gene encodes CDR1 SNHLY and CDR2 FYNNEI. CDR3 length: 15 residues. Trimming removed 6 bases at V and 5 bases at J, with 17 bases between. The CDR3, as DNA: TGTGCCAGCAGCGCTATTGGGGGTAGAAACAATGAGCAGTTCTTC. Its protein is CASSAIGGRNNEQFF.

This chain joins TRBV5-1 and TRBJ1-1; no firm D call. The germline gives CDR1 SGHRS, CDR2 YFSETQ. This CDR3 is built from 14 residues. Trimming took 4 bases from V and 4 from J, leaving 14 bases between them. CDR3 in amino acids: CASSLTVTGTEAFF. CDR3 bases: TGCGCCAGCAGCCTTACAGTAACTGGCACTGAAGCTTTCTTT. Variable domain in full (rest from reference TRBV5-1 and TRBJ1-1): KAGVTQTPRYLIKTRGQQVTLSCSPISGHRSVSWYQQTPGQGLQFLFEYFSETQRNKGNFPGRFSGRQFSNSRSEMNVSTLELGDSALYLCASSLTVTGTEAFFGQGTRLTVV.

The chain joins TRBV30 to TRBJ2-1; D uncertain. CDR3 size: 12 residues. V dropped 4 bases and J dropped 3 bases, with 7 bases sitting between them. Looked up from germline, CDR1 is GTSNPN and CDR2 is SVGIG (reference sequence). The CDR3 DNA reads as TGTGCCTGGATTGACTTCTACAATGAGCAGTTCTTC. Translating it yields CAWIDFYNEQFF.

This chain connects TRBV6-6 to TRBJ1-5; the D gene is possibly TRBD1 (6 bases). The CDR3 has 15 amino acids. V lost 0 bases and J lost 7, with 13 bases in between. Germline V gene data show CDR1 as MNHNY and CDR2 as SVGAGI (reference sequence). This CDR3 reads CASSYSTDSTQPQHF. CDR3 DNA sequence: TGTGCCAGCAGTTACTCGACGGACAGTACCCAGCCCCAGCATTTT.

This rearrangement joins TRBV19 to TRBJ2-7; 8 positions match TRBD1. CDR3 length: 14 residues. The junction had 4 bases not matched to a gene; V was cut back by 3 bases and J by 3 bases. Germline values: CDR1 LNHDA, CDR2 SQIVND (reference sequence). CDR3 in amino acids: CASSIGQGDYEQYF. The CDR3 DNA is TGTGCCAGTAGTATCGGACAGGGTGACTACGAGCAGTACTTC.

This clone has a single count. CDR3 nucleotides: TGTGCCAGCAGCTTCGAACCCGTCGAGGGAGGCCCCTACAATGAGCAGTTCTTC. Translating gives CASSFEPVEGGPYNEQFF. The chain carries TRBV7-9 and TRBJ2-1; maybe TRBD2 (6 bases). CDR1 and CDR2 from the germline V gene are SEHNR and FQNEAQ (reference sequence). The CDR3 is 18 amino acids. With 3 bases removed from V and 2 bases from J, the gap between germline ends came to 20 bases. The full variable domain, in which reference TRBV7-9 and TRBJ2-1 provide the parts outside the CDR3, is DTGVSQNPRHKITKRGQNVTFRCDPISEHNRLYWYRQTLGQGPEFLTYFQNEAQLEKSRLLSDRFSAERPKGSFSTLEIQRTEQGDSAMYLCASSFEPVEGGPYNEQFFGPGTRLTVL.

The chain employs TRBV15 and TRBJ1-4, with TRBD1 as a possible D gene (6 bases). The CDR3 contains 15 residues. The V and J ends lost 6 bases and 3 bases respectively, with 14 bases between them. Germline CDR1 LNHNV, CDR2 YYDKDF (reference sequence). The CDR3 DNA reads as TGTGCCACCAGTCCATCCCGGGGGCCTAATGAAAAACTGTTTTTT. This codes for CATSPSRGPNEKLFF.

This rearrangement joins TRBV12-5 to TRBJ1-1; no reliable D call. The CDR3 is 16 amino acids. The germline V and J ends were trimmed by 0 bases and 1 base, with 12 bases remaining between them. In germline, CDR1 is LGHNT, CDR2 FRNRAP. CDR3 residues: CASGLVPIGRNTEAFF. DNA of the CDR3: TGTGCTAGTGGTTTGGTACCTATCGGGCGGAACACTGAAGCTTTCTTT.

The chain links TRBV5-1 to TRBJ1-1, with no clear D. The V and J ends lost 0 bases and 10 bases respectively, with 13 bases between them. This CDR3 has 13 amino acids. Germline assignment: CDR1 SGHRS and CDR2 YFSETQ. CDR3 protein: CASSLGGHEGAFF. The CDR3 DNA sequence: TGCGCCAGCAGCTTGGGTGGCCATGAGGGAGCTTTCTTT.

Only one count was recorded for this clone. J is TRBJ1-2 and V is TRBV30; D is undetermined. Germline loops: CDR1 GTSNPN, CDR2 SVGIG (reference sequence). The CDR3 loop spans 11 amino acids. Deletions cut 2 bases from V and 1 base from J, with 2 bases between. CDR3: CAWSFNYGYTF. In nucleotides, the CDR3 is TGTGCCTGGAGTTTTAACTATGGCTACACCTTC.

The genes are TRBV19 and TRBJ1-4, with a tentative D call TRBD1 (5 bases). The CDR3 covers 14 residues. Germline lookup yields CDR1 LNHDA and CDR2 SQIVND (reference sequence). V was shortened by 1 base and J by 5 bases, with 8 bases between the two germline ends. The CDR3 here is CASSIGQRNEKLFF. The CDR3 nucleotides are TGTGCCAGTAGTATAGGACAGAGGAATGAAAAACTGTTTTTT.